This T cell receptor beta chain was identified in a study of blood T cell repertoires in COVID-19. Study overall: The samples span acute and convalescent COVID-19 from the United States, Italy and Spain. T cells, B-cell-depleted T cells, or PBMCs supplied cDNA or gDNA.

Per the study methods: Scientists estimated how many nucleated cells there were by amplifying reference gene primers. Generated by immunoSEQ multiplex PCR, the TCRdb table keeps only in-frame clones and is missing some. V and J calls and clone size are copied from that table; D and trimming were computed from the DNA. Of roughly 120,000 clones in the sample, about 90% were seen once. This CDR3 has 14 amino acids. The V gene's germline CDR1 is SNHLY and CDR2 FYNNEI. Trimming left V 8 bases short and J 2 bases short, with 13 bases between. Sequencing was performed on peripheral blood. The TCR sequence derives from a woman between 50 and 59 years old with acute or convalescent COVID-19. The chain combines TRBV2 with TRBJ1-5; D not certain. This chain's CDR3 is CASGEYTGNQPQHF. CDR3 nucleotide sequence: TGTGCCAGCGGAGAATACACCGGCAATCAGCCCCAGCATTTT.